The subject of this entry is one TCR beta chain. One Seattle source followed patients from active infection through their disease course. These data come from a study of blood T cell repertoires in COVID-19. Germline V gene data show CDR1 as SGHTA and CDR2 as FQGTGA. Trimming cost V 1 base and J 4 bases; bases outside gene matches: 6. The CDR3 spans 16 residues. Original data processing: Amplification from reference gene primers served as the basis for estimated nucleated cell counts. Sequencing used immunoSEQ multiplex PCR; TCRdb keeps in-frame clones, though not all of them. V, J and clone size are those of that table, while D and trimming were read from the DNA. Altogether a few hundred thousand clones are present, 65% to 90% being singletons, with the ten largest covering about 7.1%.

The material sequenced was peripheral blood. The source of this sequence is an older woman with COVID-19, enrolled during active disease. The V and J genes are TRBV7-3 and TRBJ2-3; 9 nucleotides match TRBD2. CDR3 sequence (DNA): TGTGCCAGCAGCTTAAGTGGACTAGCGATGGCAGATACGCAGTATTTT. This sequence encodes CASSLSGLAMADTQYF.